The rows below give T cell receptor beta chains drawn from one sample of a study of blood T cell repertoires in COVID-19. Clones were sequenced by immunoSEQ multiplex PCR, and TCRdb holds only the in-frame ones, with some missing. The sample contains around 250,000 clones, about 87% of which appear only once. Sequences were obtained from peripheral blood. The source of these receptors is a human donor in a cohort sampled during active COVID-19. The CDR3 runs from the conserved cysteine through the conserved F or W. A D gene is named only where the DNA matches it firmly. Clone size is shown for a subset of rows, as once, few, many or a class of expanded clone.

CAISDVGGAAQYF | TGTGCCATCAGTGACGTGGGGGGGGCAGCCCAGTACTTC | TRBV10-3 | NA | TRBJ2-5 | NA
CASMGAGYNTEAFF | TGTGCCAGCATGGGGGCAGGGTATAACACTGAAGCTTTCTTT | TRBV6-5 | NA | TRBJ1-1 | NA
CASSDSGLAEGGRNEQFF | TGTGCCAGCAGTGACTCAGGACTAGCGGAGGGGGGTCGAAATGAGCAGTTCTTC | TRBV6-4 | few | TRBJ2-1 | TRBD2
CASSLMSGSTNEQFF | TGTGCCAGCAGCTTAATGAGCGGGAGTACGAATGAGCAGTTCTTC | TRBV7-2 | many | TRBJ2-1 | TRBD2
CASILGGRFSNSLHF | TGTGCCAGCATATTGGGGGGAAGGTTTAGTAATTCCCTCCACTTT | TRBV28 | NA | TRBJ1-6 | NA
CASRVSGGAGELFF | TGTGCCAGCAGGGTTAGCGGGGGGGCCGGGGAGCTGTTTTTT | TRBV2 | NA | TRBJ2-2 | TRBD2
CSASEPGKLFF | TGCAGTGCTAGCGAACCGGGAAAACTGTTTTTT | TRBV20-1 | NA | TRBJ1-4 | NA
CASSLRQGLGTGELFF | TGTGCCAGCAGTTTGCGCCAGGGGTTGGGCACCGGGGAGCTGTTTTTT | TRBV28 | NA | TRBJ2-2 | NA
CASSSQGFTEAFF | TGTGCCAGCAGTTCACAGGGTTTTACTGAAGCTTTCTTT | TRBV12-3/TRBV12-4 | NA | TRBJ1-1 | NA
CASSLDTLGKLFF | TGCGCCAGCAGCTTGGACACACTAGGAAAACTGTTTTTT | TRBV5-1 | NA | TRBJ1-4 | NA
CASSLWDRESDTQYF | TGTGCCAGCAGCCTATGGGACAGGGAATCAGATACGCAGTATTTT | TRBV7-2 | NA | TRBJ2-3 | TRBD1
CASSQTSGRARETQYF | TGCGCCAGCAGTCAAACTAGCGGGAGGGCCAGGGAGACCCAGTACTTC | TRBV4-1 | NA | TRBJ2-5 | TRBD2
CASIGTGLSYEQYF | TGTGCCAGCATAGGGACAGGGCTCTCCTACGAGCAGTACTTC | TRBV6-5 | NA | TRBJ2-7 | TRBD1
CASSAYRVGNEKLFF | TGTGCCAGCAGTGCCTACAGGGTGGGGAATGAAAAACTGTTTTTT | TRBV25-1 | NA | TRBJ1-4 | NA
CASSLRPAGLAGSYEQYF | TGTGCCAGCTCCCTTAGACCCGCGGGACTAGCGGGTAGTTACGAGCAGTACTTC | TRBV18 | NA | TRBJ2-7 | TRBD2
CSVSFYNEQFF | TGCAGTGTCTCGTTCTACAATGAGCAGTTCTTC | TRBV20-1 | NA | TRBJ2-1 | NA
CASSQDRQGRAAGYTF | TGTGCCAGCAGCCAAGATAGGCAGGGAAGGGCTGCTGGCTACACCTTC | TRBV3-1/TRBV3-2 | once | TRBJ1-2 | NA